This TCR beta chain comes out of a study of cytomegalovirus exposure and HLA in healthy donors. V gave up 5 bases and J gave up 3 bases; unmatched junction bases: 18. CDR1 is SGHTA, CDR2 FQGNSA, per germline. The CDR3 spans 18 residues. PCR was performed using 60 Vbeta and 13 Jbeta primers. Profiled with immunoSEQ multiplex PCR; TCRdb holds only in-frame clones, not every one. The sample lists approximately 76,000 clones; under 85% were seen once. The sequence was collected from a woman in her forties in good health and CMV-seropositive. The sequencing sample was made of PBMCs. The chain couples TRBV7-2 to TRBJ2-7; 8 positions agree with TRBD1. CDR3 nucleotides: TGTGCCAGCAGCCAGCGAACACGGGTGGGACAGGAGCACTACGAGCAGTACTTC. It yields the protein CASSQRTRVGQEHYEQYF.